This TCR beta chain was identified in a study of blood T cell repertoires in COVID-19. As for the study in general: COVID-19 samples from acute and convalescent phases originated in the United States, Italy and Spain. The cDNA or gDNA used as material had been derived from T cells, B-cell-depleted T cells, or PBMCs.

In the original analysis: Reference gene primer amplification in the assay estimated nucleated cell counts. Repertoires were generated with immunoSEQ multiplex PCR, while TCRdb's copy carries only in-frame clones and drops some. V and J calls and clone size are copied from that table; D and trimming were computed from the DNA. The sample includes roughly 130,000 clones, around 90% seen only once; the top ten take around 3.7%. V was clipped by 0 bases and J by 5 bases; unmatched bases: 1. Per germline, CDR1 KGHSH and CDR2 LQKENI. The CDR3 runs 17 residues. The rearrangement uses TRBV18 and TRBJ2-1; 16 bases are a match to TRBD2. The sample taken for sequencing was peripheral blood. The sequence was obtained from a middle-aged man with active COVID-19. CDR3 coding DNA: TGTGCCAGCTCACCACCGGGACTAGCGGGGGGGAACAATGAGCAGTTCTTC. Translating gives CASSPPGLAGGNNEQFF. Together with reference TRBV18 and TRBJ2-1, the CDR3 gives the full variable domain: NAGVMQNPRHLVRRRGQEARLRCSPMKGHSHVYWYRQLPEEGLKFMVYLQKENIIDESGMPKERFSAEFPKEGPSILRIQQVVRGDSAAYFCASSPPGLAGGNNEQFFGPGTRLTVL.